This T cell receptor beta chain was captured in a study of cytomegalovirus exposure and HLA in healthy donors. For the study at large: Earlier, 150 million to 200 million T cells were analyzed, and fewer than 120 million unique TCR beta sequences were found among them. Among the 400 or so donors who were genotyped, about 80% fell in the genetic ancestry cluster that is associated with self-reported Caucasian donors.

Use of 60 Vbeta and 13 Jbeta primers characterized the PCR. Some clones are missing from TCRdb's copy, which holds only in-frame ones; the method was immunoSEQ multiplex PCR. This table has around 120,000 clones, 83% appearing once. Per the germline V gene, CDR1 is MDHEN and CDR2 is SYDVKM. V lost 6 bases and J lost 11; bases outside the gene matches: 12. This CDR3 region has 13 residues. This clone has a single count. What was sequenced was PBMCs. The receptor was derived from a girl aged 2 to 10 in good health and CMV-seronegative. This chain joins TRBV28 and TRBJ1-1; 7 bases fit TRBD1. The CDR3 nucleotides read TGTGCCAGCAGGGAGGGACAGCTAGAAGGTGCTTTCTTT. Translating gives CASREGQLEGAFF. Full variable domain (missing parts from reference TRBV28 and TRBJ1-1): DVKVTQSSRYLVKRTGEKVFLECVQDMDHENMFWYRQDPGLGLRLIYFSYDVKMKEKGDIPEGYSVSREKKERFSLILESASTNQTSMYLCASREGQLEGAFFGQGTRLTVV.